This T cell receptor (beta chain) was documented in a study of blood T cell repertoires in COVID-19. The repertoire was sequenced with immunoSEQ multiplex PCR; TCRdb's copy has only in-frame clones and lacks some. The repertoire holds approximately 190,000 clones, with 65% to 85% as singletons. This CDR3 has 17 residues. V shed 4 bases and J shed 4 bases, with 20 bases lying between them. Germline CDR1 and CDR2: LNHNV and YYDKDF (reference sequence). The material sequenced was PBMCs or T cells enriched from blood (not recorded which). The sequence derives from a woman aged 25 to 39 who had been exposed to COVID-19. The chain has TRBV15 and TRBJ1-3; D is unresolved. The CDR3 spells CATSTLTYRGGGNTIYF. CDR3 DNA sequence: TGTGCCACCAGCACCCTCACGTATCGGGGAGGAGGAAACACCATATATTTT.